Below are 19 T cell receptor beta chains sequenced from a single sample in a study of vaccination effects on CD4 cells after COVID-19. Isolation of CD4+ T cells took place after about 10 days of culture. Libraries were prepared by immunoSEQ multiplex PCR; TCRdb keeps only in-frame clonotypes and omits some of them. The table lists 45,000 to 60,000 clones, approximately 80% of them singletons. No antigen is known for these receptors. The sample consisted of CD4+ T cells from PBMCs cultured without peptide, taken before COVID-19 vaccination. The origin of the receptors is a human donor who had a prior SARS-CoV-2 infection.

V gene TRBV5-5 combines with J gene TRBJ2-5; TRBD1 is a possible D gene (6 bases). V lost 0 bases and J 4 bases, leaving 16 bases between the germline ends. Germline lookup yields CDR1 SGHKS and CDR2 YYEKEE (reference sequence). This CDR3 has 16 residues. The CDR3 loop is CASSLGRRQGPETQYF. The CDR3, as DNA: TGTGCCAGCAGCTTGGGTCGGCGGCAGGGGCCAGAGACCCAGTACTTC.

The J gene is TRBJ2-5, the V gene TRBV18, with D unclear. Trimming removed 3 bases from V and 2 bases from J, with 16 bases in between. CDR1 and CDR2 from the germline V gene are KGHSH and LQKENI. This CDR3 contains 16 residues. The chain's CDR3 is CASSPGVGWEQETQYF. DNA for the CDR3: TGTGCCAGCTCACCCGGAGTGGGTTGGGAACAAGAGACCCAGTACTTC. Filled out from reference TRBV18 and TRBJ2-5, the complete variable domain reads NAGVMQNPRHLVRRRGQEARLRCSPMKGHSHVYWYRQLPEEGLKFMVYLQKENIIDESGMPKERFSAEFPKEGPSILRIQQVVRGDSAAYFCASSPGVGWEQETQYFGPGTRLLVL.

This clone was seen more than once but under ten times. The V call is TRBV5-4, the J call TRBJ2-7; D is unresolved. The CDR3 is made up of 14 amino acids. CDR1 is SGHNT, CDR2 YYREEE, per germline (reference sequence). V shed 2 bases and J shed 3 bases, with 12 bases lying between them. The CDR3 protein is CASSLSAANYEQYF. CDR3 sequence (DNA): TGTGCCAGCAGCTTATCCGCCGCCAACTACGAGCAGTACTTC.

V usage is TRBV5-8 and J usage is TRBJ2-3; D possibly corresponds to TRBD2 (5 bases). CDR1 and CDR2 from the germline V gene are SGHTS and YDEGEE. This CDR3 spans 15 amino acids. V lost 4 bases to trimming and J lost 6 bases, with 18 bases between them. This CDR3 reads CASSRTVDRKDTQYF. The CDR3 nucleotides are TGTGCCAGCAGCCGGACTGTCGACCGAAAGGATACGCAGTATTTT.

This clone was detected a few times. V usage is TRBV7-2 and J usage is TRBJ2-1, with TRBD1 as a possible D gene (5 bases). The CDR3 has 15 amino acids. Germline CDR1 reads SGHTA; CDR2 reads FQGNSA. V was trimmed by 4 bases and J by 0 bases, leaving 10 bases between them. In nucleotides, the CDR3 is TGTGCCAGCAGCTCCCAGGGAAGCTCCTACAATGAGCAGTTCTTC. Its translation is CASSSQGSSYNEQFF.

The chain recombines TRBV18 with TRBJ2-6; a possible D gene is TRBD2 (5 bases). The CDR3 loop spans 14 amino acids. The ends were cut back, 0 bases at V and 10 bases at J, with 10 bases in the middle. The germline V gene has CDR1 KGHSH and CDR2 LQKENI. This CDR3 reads CASSPPSRGNVLTF. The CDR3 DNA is TGTGCCAGCTCACCACCGTCACGGGGTAACGTCCTGACTTTC.

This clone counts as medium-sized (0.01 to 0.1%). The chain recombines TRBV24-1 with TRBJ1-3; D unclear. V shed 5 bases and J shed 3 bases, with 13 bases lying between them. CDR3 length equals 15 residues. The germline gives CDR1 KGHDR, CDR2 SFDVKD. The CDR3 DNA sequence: TGTGCCACCAGTGCTCCCGAGGATGGTGGAAACACCATATATTTT. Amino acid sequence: CATSAPEDGGNTIYF.

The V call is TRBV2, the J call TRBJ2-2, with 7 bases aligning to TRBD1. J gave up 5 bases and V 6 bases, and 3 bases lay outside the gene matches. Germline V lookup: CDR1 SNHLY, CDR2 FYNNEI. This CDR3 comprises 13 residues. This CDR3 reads CASRAQGTGELFF. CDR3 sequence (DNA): TGTGCCAGCAGGGCACAGGGGACCGGGGAGCTGTTTTTT.

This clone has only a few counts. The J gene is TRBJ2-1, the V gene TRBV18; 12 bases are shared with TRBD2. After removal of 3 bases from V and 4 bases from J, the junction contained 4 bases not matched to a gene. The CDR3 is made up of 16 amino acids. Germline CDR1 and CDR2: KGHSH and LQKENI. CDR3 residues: CASSPRGTSGYNEQFF. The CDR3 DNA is TGTGCCAGCTCACCTCGGGGGACTAGCGGGTACAATGAGCAGTTCTTC.

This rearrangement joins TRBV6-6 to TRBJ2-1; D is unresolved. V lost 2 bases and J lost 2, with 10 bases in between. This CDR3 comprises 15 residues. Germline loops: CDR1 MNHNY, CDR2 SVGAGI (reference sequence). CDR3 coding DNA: TGTGCCAGCAGTTACGAAGTCGTAGCCTACAATGAGCAGTTCTTC. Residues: CASSYEVVAYNEQFF.

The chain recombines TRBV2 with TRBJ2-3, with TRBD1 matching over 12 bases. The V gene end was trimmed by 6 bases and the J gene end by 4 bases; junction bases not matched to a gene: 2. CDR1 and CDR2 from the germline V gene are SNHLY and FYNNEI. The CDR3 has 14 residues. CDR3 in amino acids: CASSGTGGPDTQYF. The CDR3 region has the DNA TGTGCCAGCAGCGGGACAGGGGGCCCAGATACGCAGTATTTT.

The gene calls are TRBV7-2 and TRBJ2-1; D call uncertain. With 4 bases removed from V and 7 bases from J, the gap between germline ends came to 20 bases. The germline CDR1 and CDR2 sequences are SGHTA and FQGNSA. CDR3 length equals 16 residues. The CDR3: CASSYYSSLVENEQFF. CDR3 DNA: TGTGCCAGCAGCTACTACTCGTCCCTGGTGGAGAATGAGCAGTTCTTC.

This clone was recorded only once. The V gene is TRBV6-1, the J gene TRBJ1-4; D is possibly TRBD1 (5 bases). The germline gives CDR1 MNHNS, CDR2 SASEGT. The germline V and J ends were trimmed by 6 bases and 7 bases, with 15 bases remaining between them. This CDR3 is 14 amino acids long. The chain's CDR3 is CASRKGVWGEKLFF. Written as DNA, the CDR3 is TGTGCCAGCAGAAAAGGGGTTTGGGGTGAAAAACTGTTTTTT.

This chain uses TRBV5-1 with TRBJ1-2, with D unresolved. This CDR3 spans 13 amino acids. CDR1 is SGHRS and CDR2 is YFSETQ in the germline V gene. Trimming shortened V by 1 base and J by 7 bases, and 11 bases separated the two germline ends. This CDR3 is CASSLTRDSGYTF. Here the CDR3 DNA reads TGCGCCAGCAGCTTGACTAGGGATTCTGGCTACACCTTC.

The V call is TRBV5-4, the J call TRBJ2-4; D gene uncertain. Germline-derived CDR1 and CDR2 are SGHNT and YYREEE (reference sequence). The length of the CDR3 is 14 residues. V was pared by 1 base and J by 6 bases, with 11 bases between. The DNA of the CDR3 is TGTGCCAGCAGCTTGACCGGTACCTCAAACATTCAGTACTTC. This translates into CASSLTGTSNIQYF.

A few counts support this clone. In DNA, the CDR3 is TGTGCCAGTAGTATCCGGGACAGGGGAGGAGATACGCAGTATTTT. Translation: CASSIRDRGGDTQYF. The V and J genes are TRBV19 and TRBJ2-3; 10 bases line up with TRBD1. The CDR3 consists of 15 residues. Per the germline V gene, CDR1 is LNHDA and CDR2 is SQIVND (reference sequence). V shed 3 bases, J shed 5 bases, and the junction held 5 bases outside the gene matches.

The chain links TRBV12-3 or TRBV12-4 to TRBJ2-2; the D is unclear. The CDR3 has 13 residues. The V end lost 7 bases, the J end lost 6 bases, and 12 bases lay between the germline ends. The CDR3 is CASKIKSAGELFF. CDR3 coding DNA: TGTGCCAGCAAGATCAAGTCCGCCGGGGAGCTGTTTTTT.

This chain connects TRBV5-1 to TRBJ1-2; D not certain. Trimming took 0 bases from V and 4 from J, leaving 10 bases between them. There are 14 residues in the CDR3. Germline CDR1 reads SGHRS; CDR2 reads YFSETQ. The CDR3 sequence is CASSLAANFYGYTF. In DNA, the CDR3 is TGCGCCAGCAGCTTGGCCGCCAACTTCTATGGCTACACCTTC. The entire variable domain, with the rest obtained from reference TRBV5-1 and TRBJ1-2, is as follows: KAGVTQTPRYLIKTRGQQVTLSCSPISGHRSVSWYQQTPGQGLQFLFEYFSETQRNKGNFPGRFSGRQFSNSRSEMNVSTLELGDSALYLCASSLAANFYGYTFGSGTRLTVV.

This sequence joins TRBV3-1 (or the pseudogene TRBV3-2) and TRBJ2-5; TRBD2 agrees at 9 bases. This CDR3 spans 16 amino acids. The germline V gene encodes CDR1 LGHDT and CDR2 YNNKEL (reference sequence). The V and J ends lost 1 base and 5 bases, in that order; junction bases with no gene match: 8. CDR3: CASSQAEIAGVETQYF. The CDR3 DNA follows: TGTGCCAGCAGCCAAGCCGAAATAGCGGGAGTTGAGACCCAGTACTTC.